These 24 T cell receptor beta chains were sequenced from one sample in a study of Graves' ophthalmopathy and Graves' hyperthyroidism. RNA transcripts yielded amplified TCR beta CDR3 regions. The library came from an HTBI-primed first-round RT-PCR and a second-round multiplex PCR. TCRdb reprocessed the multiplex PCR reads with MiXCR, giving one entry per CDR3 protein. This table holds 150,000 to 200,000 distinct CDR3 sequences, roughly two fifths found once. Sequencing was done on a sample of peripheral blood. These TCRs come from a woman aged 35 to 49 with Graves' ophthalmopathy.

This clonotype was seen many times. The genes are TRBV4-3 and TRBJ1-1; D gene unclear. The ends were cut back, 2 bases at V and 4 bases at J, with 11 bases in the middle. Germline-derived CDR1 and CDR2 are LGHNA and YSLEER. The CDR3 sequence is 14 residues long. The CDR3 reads CASSQSDGSTEAFF. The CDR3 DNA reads TGCGCCAGCAGCCAATCAGACGGAAGCACTGAAGCTTTCTTT.

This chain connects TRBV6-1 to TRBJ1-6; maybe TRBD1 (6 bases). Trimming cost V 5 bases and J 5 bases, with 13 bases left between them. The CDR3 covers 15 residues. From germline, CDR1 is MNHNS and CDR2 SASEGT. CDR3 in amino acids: CASSRRTVNNSPLHF. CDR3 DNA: TGTGCCAGCAGTCGTAGGACAGTCAATAATTCACCCCTCCACTTT.

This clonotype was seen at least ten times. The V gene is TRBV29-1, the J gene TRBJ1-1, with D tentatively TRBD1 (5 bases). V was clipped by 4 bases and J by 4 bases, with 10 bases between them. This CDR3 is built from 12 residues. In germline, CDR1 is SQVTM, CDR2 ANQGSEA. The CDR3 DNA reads TGCAGCGTTGCTCCAGGGTTCACTGAAGCTTTCTTT. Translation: CSVAPGFTEAFF.

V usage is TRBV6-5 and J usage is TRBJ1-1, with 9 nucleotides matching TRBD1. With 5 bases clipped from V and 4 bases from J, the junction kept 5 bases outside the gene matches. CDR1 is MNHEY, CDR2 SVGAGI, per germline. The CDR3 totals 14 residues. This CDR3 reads CASSNRDRVTEAFF. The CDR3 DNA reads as TGTGCCAGCAGTAACCGGGACAGGGTCACTGAAGCTTTCTTT.

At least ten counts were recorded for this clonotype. CDR3 in amino acids: CASSFGANTEAFF. The CDR3 DNA sequence: TGTGCCAGCAGCTTCGGGGCGAACACTGAAGCTTTCTTT. The chain recombines TRBV13 with TRBJ1-1, with a weak D call TRBD1 (5 bases). This CDR3 spans 13 amino acids. The V and J ends lost 3 bases and 1 base respectively, with 6 bases between them. In germline, CDR1 is PRHDT, CDR2 FYEKMQ (reference sequence).

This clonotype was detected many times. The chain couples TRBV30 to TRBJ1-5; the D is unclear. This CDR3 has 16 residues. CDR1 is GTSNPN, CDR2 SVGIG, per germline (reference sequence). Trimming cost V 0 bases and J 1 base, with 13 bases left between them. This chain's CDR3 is CAWSVHTGGSNQPQHF. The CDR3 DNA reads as TGTGCCTGGAGTGTACATACGGGCGGAAGCAATCAGCCCCAGCATTTT.

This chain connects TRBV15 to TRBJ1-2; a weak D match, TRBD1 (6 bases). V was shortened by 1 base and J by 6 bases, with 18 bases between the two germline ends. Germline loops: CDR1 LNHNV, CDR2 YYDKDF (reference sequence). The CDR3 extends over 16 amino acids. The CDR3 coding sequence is TGTGCCACCAGCAGAGGAGATCAGGGGCGCTCAAATGGCTACACCTTC. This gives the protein CATSRGDQGRSNGYTF.

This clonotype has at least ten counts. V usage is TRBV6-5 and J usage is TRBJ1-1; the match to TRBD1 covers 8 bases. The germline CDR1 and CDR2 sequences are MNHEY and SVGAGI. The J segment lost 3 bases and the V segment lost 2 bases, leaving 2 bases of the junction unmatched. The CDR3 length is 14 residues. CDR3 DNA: TGTGCCAGCAGTTACCAGGGGGCGGACACTGAAGCTTTCTTT. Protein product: CASSYQGADTEAFF.

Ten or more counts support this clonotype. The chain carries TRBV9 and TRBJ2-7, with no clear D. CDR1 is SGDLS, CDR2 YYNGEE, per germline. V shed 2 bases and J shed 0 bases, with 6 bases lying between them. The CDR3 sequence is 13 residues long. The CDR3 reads CASSVGSSYEQYF. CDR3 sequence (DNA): TGTGCCAGCAGCGTTGGAAGCTCCTACGAGCAGTACTTC.

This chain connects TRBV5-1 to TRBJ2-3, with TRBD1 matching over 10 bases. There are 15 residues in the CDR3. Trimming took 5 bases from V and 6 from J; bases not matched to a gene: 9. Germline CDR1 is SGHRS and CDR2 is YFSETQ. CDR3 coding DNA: TGCGCCAGCAGTCCCAGGACAGGGGGTGGGGATACGCAGTATTTT. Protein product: CASSPRTGGGDTQYF.

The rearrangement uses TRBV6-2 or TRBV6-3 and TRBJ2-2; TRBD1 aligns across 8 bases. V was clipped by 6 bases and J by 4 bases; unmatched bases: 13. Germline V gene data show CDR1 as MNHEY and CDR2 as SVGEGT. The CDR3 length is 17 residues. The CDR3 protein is CASSLRTGIRGTGELFF. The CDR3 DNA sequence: TGTGCCAGCAGCTTACGGACAGGGATTCGGGGCACCGGGGAGCTGTTTTTT.

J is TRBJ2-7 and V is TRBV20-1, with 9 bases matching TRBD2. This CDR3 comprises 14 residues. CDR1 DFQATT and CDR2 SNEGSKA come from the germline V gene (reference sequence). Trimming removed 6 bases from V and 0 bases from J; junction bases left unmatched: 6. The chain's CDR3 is CSAHSSGVSYEQYF. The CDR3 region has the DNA TGCAGTGCCCATTCTAGCGGGGTCTCCTACGAGCAGTACTTC.

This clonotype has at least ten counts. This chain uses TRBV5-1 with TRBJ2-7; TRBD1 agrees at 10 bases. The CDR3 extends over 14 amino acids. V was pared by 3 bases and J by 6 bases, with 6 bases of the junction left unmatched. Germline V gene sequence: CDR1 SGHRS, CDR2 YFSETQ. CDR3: CASSSGQGFGEQYF. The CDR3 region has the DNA TGCGCCAGCAGCTCGGGACAGGGGTTCGGCGAGCAGTACTTC.

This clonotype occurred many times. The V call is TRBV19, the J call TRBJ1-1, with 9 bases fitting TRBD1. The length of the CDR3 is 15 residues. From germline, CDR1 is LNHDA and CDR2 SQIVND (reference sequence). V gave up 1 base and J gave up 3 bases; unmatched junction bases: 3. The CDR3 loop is CASSIGDREDTEAFF. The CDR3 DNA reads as TGTGCCAGTAGTATAGGGGACAGGGAGGACACTGAAGCTTTCTTT. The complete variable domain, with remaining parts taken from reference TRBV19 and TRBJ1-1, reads DGGITQSPKYLFRKEGQNVTLSCEQNLNHDAMYWYRQDPGQGLRLIYYSQIVNDFQKGDIAEGYSVSREKKESFPLTVTSAQKNPTAFYLCASSIGDREDTEAFFGQGTRLTVV.

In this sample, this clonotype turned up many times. The CDR3 DNA sequence: TGTGCCAGCAGCAGACAGGGTAATTCACCCCTCCACTTT. As protein: CASSRQGNSPLHF. The J gene is TRBJ1-6, the V gene TRBV12-3 or TRBV12-4, with 7 bases aligning to TRBD1. Trimming at V came to 6 bases and at J to 6 bases, leaving 2 bases not matched to a gene. The CDR3 contains 13 residues.

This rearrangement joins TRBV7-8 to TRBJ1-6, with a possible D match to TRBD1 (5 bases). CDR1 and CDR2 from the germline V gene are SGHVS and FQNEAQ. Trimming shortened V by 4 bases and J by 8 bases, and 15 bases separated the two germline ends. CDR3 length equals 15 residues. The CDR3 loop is CASSSQTAKYSPLHF. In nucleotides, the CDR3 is TGTGCCAGCAGCTCACAGACAGCTAAATATTCACCCCTCCACTTT.

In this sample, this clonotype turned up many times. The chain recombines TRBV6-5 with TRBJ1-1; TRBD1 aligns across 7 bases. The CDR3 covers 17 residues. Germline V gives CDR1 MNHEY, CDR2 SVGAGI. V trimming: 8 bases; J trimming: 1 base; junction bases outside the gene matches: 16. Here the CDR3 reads CASYTQGRGSRNTEAFF. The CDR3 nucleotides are TGTGCCAGCTATACACAGGGGCGCGGGTCCAGGAACACTGAAGCTTTCTTT.

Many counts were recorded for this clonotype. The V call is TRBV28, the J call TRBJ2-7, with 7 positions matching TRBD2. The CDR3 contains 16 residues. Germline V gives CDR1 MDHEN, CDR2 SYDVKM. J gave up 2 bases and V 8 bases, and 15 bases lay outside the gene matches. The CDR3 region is CASRSLLSGTPYEQYF. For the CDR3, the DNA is TGTGCCAGCCGGAGTCTTCTCAGCGGGACCCCCTACGAGCAGTACTTC.

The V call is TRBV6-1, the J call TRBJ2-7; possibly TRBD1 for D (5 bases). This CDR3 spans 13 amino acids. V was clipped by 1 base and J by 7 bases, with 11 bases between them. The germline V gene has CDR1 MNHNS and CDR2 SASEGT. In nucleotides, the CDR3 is TGTGCCAGCAGTGAAGAAGGGGCGAGGGAGCAGTACTTC. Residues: CASSEEGAREQYF.

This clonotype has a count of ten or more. In DNA, the CDR3 is TGTGCCAGCAGCGTAGAAGGACAGGGGGCTAAAGATACGCAGTATTTT. Amino acids: CASSVEGQGAKDTQYF. The chain combines TRBV9 with TRBJ2-3, with 11 positions matching TRBD1. This CDR3 region has 16 residues. The ends lost 0 bases at V and 5 bases at J; junction bases unmatched: 5. The V gene's germline CDR1 is SGDLS and CDR2 YYNGEE.

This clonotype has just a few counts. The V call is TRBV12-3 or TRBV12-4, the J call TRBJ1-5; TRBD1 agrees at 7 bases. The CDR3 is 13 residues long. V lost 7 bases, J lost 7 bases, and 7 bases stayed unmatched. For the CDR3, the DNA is TGTGCCAGCACCCCAGACAGGGAACAGCCCCAGCATTTT. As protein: CASTPDREQPQHF.

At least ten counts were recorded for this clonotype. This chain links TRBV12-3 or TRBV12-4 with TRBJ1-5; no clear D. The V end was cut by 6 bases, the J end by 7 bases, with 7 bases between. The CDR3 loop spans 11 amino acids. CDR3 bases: TGTGCCAGCAGCTCTGGGCAGCCCCAGCATTTT. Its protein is CASSSGQPQHF.

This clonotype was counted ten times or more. CDR3 sequence reads: CASRLLGDTQYF. In DNA form, the CDR3 reads TGTGCCAGCAGGTTACTTGGAGATACGCAGTATTTT. V gene TRBV12-3 or TRBV12-4 combines with J gene TRBJ2-3; D gene ambiguous. The ends were cut back, 6 bases at V and 5 bases at J, with 9 bases in the middle. This CDR3 has 12 residues.

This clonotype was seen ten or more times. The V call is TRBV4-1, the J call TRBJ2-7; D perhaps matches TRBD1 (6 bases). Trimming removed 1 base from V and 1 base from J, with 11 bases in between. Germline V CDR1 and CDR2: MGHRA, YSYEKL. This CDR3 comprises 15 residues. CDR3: CASSQGLTGSYEQYF. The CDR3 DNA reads TGCGCCAGCAGCCAAGGGCTCACAGGGTCCTACGAGCAGTACTTC.